This TCR beta chain stems from a study of OX40 agonist ivuxolimab in advanced cancers. Here immunoSEQ multiplex PCR was the method, and the copy in TCRdb shows in-frame clones only, minus some. The sample has tens of thousands of clones, approximately 93% seen once. This sequence was found in an adult with an advanced solid tumor such as melanoma, head and neck, liver or kidney cancer. Specimen: CD4+ or CD8+ T cells sorted from blood, collected in a trial of the OX40 agonist ivuxolimab.

The CDR3 sequence is CASSPQYDIPSSNEQFF. Written as DNA, the CDR3 is TGCGCCAGCAGCCCCCAATATGACATCCCCTCCAGCAATGAGCAGTTCTTC. The gene calls are TRBV4-1 and TRBJ2-1; unclear D gene. V was trimmed by 4 bases and J by 6 bases, leaving 22 bases between them. CDR3 length: 17 amino acids. The germline gives CDR1 MGHRA, CDR2 YSYEKL.